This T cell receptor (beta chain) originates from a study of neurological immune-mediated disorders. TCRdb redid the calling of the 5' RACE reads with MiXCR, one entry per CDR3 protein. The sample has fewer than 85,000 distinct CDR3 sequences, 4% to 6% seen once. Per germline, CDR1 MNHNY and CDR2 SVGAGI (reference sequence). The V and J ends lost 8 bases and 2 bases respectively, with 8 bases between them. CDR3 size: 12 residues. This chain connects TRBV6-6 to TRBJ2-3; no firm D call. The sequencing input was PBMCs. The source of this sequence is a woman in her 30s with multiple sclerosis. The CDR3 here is CASGLYTDTQYF. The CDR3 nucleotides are TGTGCCAGCGGGCTATACACAGATACGCAGTATTTT.